The next 16 T cell receptor beta chains were all read from a single sample in a study of cytomegalovirus exposure and HLA in healthy donors. PCR amplification relied on 60 Vbeta primers (plus 13 Jbeta primers). The protocol was immunoSEQ multiplex PCR, while the TCRdb copy is restricted to in-frame clones and leaves out a portion. The data show 100,000 or so clones, with 69% seen just once and 2.5% to 3.5% held by the top ten. The specimen sequenced was PBMCs. The receptors stem from a young man in good health and CMV-seronegative.

The gene calls are TRBV18 and TRBJ2-2; 7 bases fit TRBD2. The germline V gene encodes CDR1 KGHSH and CDR2 LQKENI. J was trimmed by 6 bases and V by 0 bases; bases with no gene match: 7. The length of the CDR3 is 16 residues. CDR3 residues: CASSPPIREVAGELFF. The CDR3 coding sequence is TGTGCCAGCTCACCACCTATACGGGAGGTGGCCGGGGAGCTGTTTTTT.

The V call is TRBV5-5, the J call TRBJ2-1, with 9 bases aligning to TRBD1. Germline V gene sequence: CDR1 SGHKS, CDR2 YYEKEE (reference sequence). The ends lost 4 bases at V and 0 bases at J; junction bases unmatched: 8. The CDR3 is 17 amino acids. The CDR3 sequence: CASSLTGGPSSYNEQFF. The CDR3 DNA follows: TGTGCCAGCAGCCTGACAGGGGGACCCAGCTCCTACAATGAGCAGTTCTTC.

This clone appeared a few times. This chain links TRBV28 with TRBJ2-7, with a possible D match to TRBD2 (6 bases). The CDR3 loop spans 16 amino acids. V was trimmed by 5 bases and J by 3 bases, leaving 20 bases between them. Germline V gene lookup returns CDR1 MDHEN and CDR2 SYDVKM. The DNA of the CDR3 is TGTGCCAGCAGTACACCGGGACTTCCTTTTCTCTACGAGCAGTACTTC. This codes for CASSTPGLPFLYEQYF.

This clone was counted between two and nine times. The chain has TRBV6-6 and TRBJ1-1, with D unresolved. Between the trimmed V and J ends, which lost 6 bases and 6 bases, there was a span of 14 bases. The CDR3 totals 13 residues. CDR1 MNHNY and CDR2 SVGAGI come from the germline V gene (reference sequence). CDR3 protein: CASRQVPGPEAFF. The CDR3, as DNA: TGTGCCAGCAGGCAAGTCCCAGGCCCTGAAGCTTTCTTT.

The CDR3 sequence is CALITGTSGRITGELFF. The CDR3 coding sequence is TGTGCCCTAATTACCGGGACTAGCGGGAGGATTACCGGGGAGCTGTTTTTT. The rearrangement links TRBV30 to TRBJ2-2; 15 positions match TRBD2. With 8 bases clipped from V and 5 bases from J, the junction kept 12 bases outside the gene matches. From germline, CDR1 is GTSNPN and CDR2 SVGIG (reference sequence). The CDR3 is 17 amino acids.

The rearrangement uses TRBV11-2 and TRBJ2-7; weak D call: TRBD1 (5 bases). The V end lost 6 bases, the J end lost 3 bases, and 9 bases lay between the germline ends. The CDR3 spans 12 residues. Germline loops: CDR1 SGHAT, CDR2 FQNNGV. The CDR3 DNA follows: TGTGCCAGCAGGCCTGACAGCTACGAGCAGTACTTC. This encodes CASRPDSYEQYF.

This clone showed up just a few times. The chain has TRBV7-9 and TRBJ1-1; D gene ambiguous. The CDR3 extends over 14 amino acids. V was cut by 5 bases and J by 12 bases, with 22 bases left in between. Germline loops: CDR1 SEHNR, CDR2 FQNEAQ (reference sequence). The DNA of the CDR3 is TGTGCCAGCAGCCTACGAGGGCAGGAGGGTGTAACTTTCTTT. Its protein product is CASSLRGQEGVTFF.

The chain employs TRBV4-2 and TRBJ2-6, with no clear D. Germline V gives CDR1 LGHNA, CDR2 YNFKEQ. The length of the CDR3 is 14 residues. V gave up 4 bases and J gave up 0 bases, with 4 bases separating them. CDR3 residues: CASSPSSGANVLTF. For the CDR3, the DNA is TGTGCCAGCAGCCCGTCCTCTGGGGCCAACGTCCTGACTTTC.

The chain has TRBV11-2 and TRBJ1-2; D is ambiguous. The CDR3 spans 16 residues. Trimming left V 4 bases short and J 3 bases short, with 18 bases between. Germline assignment: CDR1 SGHAT and CDR2 FQNNGV. The CDR3 region is CASSSDGYPGDYGYTF. The CDR3 nucleotides are TGTGCCAGCAGCTCGGACGGTTATCCCGGGGACTATGGCTACACCTTC.

This chain connects TRBV6-5 to TRBJ2-7; no firm D call. Germline V gives CDR1 MNHEY, CDR2 SVGAGI. The CDR3 sequence is 12 residues long. With 4 bases removed from V and 3 bases from J, the gap between germline ends came to 7 bases. CDR3 nucleotide sequence: TGTGCCAGCAGTTTCGACTTCTACGAGCAGTACTTC. Translating gives CASSFDFYEQYF.

Here the CDR3 reads CASSEVGQAGSEAFF. CDR3 DNA: TGTGCCAGCAGTGAGGTCGGACAGGCTGGGTCTGAAGCTTTCTTT. V is TRBV28 and J is TRBJ1-1; TRBD1 aligns across 7 bases. After removal of 5 bases from V and 6 bases from J, the junction contained 12 bases not matched to a gene. This CDR3 is 15 amino acids long. CDR1 is MDHEN, CDR2 SYDVKM, per germline.

The chain employs TRBV5-4 and TRBJ2-5; D unclear. The germline gives CDR1 SGHNT, CDR2 YYREEE (reference sequence). Trimming removed 4 bases at V and 4 bases at J, with 11 bases between. The CDR3 runs 13 residues. The CDR3 DNA sequence: TGTGCCAGCAGCCCTGGTGGCAGAGAGACCCAGTACTTC. Its translation: CASSPGGRETQYF.

J is TRBJ2-7 and V is TRBV6-4; D perhaps matches TRBD1 (6 bases). The CDR3 consists of 12 residues. V gave up 7 bases and J gave up 2 bases, with 9 bases separating them. Per germline, CDR1 MRHNA and CDR2 SNTAGT. The CDR3 DNA reads TGTGCCAGCACTAACAGGGCCTACGAGCAGTACTTC. Translated, it gives CASTNRAYEQYF.

Written as DNA, the CDR3 is TGTGCCAGTAGTACCACAGCGGGCTACGAGCAGTACTTC. Its translation: CASSTTAGYEQYF. The chain employs TRBV19 and TRBJ2-7; perhaps TRBD2 as D (6 bases). The CDR3 totals 13 residues. Per the germline V gene, CDR1 is LNHDA and CDR2 is SQIVND (reference sequence). V was cut by 4 bases and J by 3 bases, with 10 bases left in between.

This clone appeared a few times. J is TRBJ1-1 and V is TRBV25-1, with D possibly TRBD1 on 5 matching bases. V was pared by 4 bases and J by 4 bases, with 10 bases between. Germline CDR1 reads MGHDK; CDR2 reads SYGVNS. The CDR3 covers 13 residues. The DNA of the CDR3 is TGTGCCAGCAGTGGCCAGGGCGTCACTGAAGCTTTCTTT. It specifies CASSGQGVTEAFF.

The CDR3 DNA follows: TGTGCCAGCAGCCTAACAGGGGTTAACTATGGCTACACCTTC. Amino acid sequence: CASSLTGVNYGYTF. The chain combines TRBV4-2 with TRBJ1-2; 7 bases agree with TRBD1. V trimming: 4 bases; J trimming: 1 base; junction bases outside the gene matches: 3. The CDR3 runs 14 residues. Germline CDR1 and CDR2: LGHNA and YNFKEQ.